The subject of this entry is one T cell receptor beta chain. TCRdb's copy holds only in-frame clones and misses some; the assay was immunoSEQ multiplex PCR. This sample has approximately 73,000 clones; around 96% occur once, and the top ten carry under 0.35%. This entry is derived from a study of technical replicates of blood from several donors. The CDR3 consists of 14 residues. V gave up 4 bases and J gave up 1 base, with 10 bases separating them. Looked up from germline, CDR1 is LGHNA and CDR2 is YNFKEQ. The rearrangement uses TRBV4-2 and TRBJ1-1, with a weak D call TRBD1 (5 bases). Sequencing was done on a sample of T cells isolated from PBMCs. The sequence was collected from a human donor in good health. The CDR3 reads CASSPETANTEAFF. The CDR3 coding sequence is TGTGCCAGCAGCCCGGAGACAGCGAACACTGAAGCTTTCTTT.